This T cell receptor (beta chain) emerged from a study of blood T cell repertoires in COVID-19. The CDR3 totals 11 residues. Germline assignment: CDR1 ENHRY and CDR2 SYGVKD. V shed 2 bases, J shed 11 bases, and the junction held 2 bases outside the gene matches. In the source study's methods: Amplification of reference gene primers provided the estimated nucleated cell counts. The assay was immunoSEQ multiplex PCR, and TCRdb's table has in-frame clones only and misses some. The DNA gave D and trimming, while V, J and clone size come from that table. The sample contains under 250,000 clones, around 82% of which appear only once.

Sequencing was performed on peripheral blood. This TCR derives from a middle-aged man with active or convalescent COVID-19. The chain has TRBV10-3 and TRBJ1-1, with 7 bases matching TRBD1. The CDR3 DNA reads TGTGCCATCAGTGAGGACAGGGACGCTTTCTTT. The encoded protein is CAISEDRDAFF.